These 26 T cell receptor beta chains share one sample of origin, sequenced in a study of graft-versus-host responses after intestinal transplantation. TCRdb's table, derived via immunoSEQ multiplex PCR, lists solely in-frame clones and lacks some. The sample holds about 77,000 clones, over 80% seen once. This material consisted of PBMCs, taken 98 days after intestinal transplantation. Source of these receptors: a human patient who received an intestinal transplant, so some T cells may come from the graft donor.

The chain couples TRBV7-9 to TRBJ2-7; 7 bases are a match to TRBD2. The germline V gene encodes CDR1 SEHNR and CDR2 FQNEAQ (reference sequence). The CDR3 spans 14 residues. V lost 1 base to trimming and J lost 3 bases; unmatched junction nucleotides: 3. The DNA of the CDR3 is TGTGCCAGCAGCTTAGTTGGGGGGGACTACGAGCAGTACTTC. Its translation: CASSLVGGDYEQYF.

V gene TRBV7-9 combines with J gene TRBJ2-5, with a weak D call TRBD1 (6 bases). CDR3 length equals 15 residues. Germline V gives CDR1 SEHNR, CDR2 FQNEAQ (reference sequence). V was cut by 5 bases and J by 2 bases, with 15 bases left in between. As DNA, the CDR3 is TGTGCCAGCAGCCCCCTCCCGGGACAACAAGAGACCCAGTACTTC. Residues: CASSPLPGQQETQYF.

This clone was recorded once. The rearrangement joins TRBV7-2 to TRBJ2-7; D is undetermined. Between the trimmed V and J ends, which lost 5 bases and 4 bases, there was a span of 9 bases. There are 12 residues in the CDR3. Germline CDR1 and CDR2: SGHTA and FQGNSA. The CDR3 spells CASSPVPYEQYF. The DNA of the CDR3 is TGTGCCAGCAGCCCCGTTCCTTACGAGCAGTACTTC.

The chain joins TRBV5-1 to TRBJ2-3, with 11 bases matching TRBD2. The CDR3 spans 15 residues. V shed 5 bases and J 3 bases; nucleotides not matched to a gene: 5. Germline CDR1 is SGHRS and CDR2 is YFSETQ. CDR3 in amino acids: CASSVAGGPTDTQYF. In DNA form, the CDR3 reads TGCGCCAGCAGTGTAGCGGGGGGGCCGACAGATACGCAGTATTTT.

This chain uses TRBV25-1 with TRBJ1-6, with TRBD1 as a possible D gene (5 bases). CDR1 and CDR2 (germline): MGHDK, SYGVNS. The CDR3 spans 15 residues. The ends were cut back, 5 bases at V and 0 bases at J, with 8 bases in the middle. CDR3 in amino acids: CASSRTSSYNSPLHF. DNA of the CDR3: TGTGCCAGCAGTCGGACAAGCTCCTATAATTCACCCCTCCACTTT. The variable domain in full, completed from reference TRBV25-1 and TRBJ1-6, reads EADIYQTPRYLVIGTGKKITLECSQTMGHDKMYWYQQDPGMELHLIHYSYGVNSTEKGDLSSESTVSRIRTEHFPLTLESARPSHTSQYLCASSRTSSYNSPLHFGNGTRLTVT.

This chain connects TRBV28 to TRBJ1-3, with 10 bases aligning to TRBD1. The CDR3 consists of 15 residues. V lost 4 bases, J lost 4 bases, and 4 bases stayed unmatched. The germline V gene encodes CDR1 MDHEN and CDR2 SYDVKM. The CDR3 bases are TGTGCCAGCAGTTACCGGGACAGGGGAGGAAACACCATATATTTT. This codes for CASSYRDRGGNTIYF. The full variable domain, rest sourced from reference TRBV28 and TRBJ1-3, is DVKVTQSSRYLVKRTGEKVFLECVQDMDHENMFWYRQDPGLGLRLIYFSYDVKMKEKGDIPEGYSVSREKKERFSLILESASTNQTSMYLCASSYRDRGGNTIYFGEGSWLTVV.

The chain links TRBV5-4 to TRBJ2-7; D not resolved. V gave up 0 bases and J gave up 3 bases, with 7 bases separating them. Germline V gene data show CDR1 as SGHNT and CDR2 as YYREEE (reference sequence). The CDR3 covers 13 residues. The CDR3 region is CASSLDSYYEQYF. The CDR3 DNA reads TGTGCCAGCAGCTTGGACAGCTACTACGAGCAGTACTTC. The whole variable domain, filled in from reference TRBV5-4 and TRBJ2-7, reads ETGVTQSPTHLIKTRGQQVTLRCSSQSGHNTVSWYQQALGQGPQFIFQYYREEENGRGNFPPRFSGLQFPNYSSELNVNALELDDSALYLCASSLDSYYEQYFGPGTRLTVT.

This chain links TRBV19 with TRBJ1-4; TRBD1 matches 10 bases. V lost 9 bases and J lost 6; bases outside the gene matches: 1. Germline V gene sequence: CDR1 LNHDA, CDR2 SQIVND (reference sequence). CDR3 length equals 12 residues. The CDR3 DNA reads as TGTGCCAGAGGGACAGGGGATGAAAAACTGTTTTTT. Protein sequence: CARGTGDEKLFF.

The rearrangement uses TRBV4-2 and TRBJ1-5; D not resolved. The CDR3 contains 14 residues. The germline V gene has CDR1 LGHNA and CDR2 YNFKEQ. The V gene lost 1 base and the J gene lost 2 bases, with 6 bases spanning the gap. CDR3 DNA: TGTGCCAGCAGCCAAGGCCAGGGCAATCAGCCCCAGCATTTT. Its translation is CASSQGQGNQPQHF.

The V and J genes are TRBV20-1 and TRBJ2-1; no reliable D call. The CDR3 loop spans 10 amino acids. The germline CDR1 and CDR2 sequences are DFQATT and SNEGSKA (reference sequence). V was cut by 7 bases and J by 7 bases, with 8 bases left in between. In nucleotides, the CDR3 is TGCAGTGTACTCGAGAATGAGCAGTTCTTC. This gives the protein CSVLENEQFF.

This clone came up once. The CDR3 nucleotides read TGTGCCAGCAGCACCGACGACGGGACTGAAGCTTTCTTT. Its protein product is CASSTDDGTEAFF. The chain employs TRBV7-6 and TRBJ1-1, with D uncertain. Trimming removed 5 bases from V and 5 bases from J, with 12 bases in between. In germline, CDR1 is SGHVS, CDR2 FNYEAQ. This CDR3 has 13 amino acids.

The chain carries TRBV6-1 and TRBJ2-5; TRBD2 is a possible D gene (7 bases). Germline V gives CDR1 MNHNS, CDR2 SASEGT. V lost 0 bases, J lost 7 bases, and 18 bases lay in between. The CDR3 spans 16 residues. CDR3 sequence (DNA): TGTGCCAGCAGTGAAGCTGCGCGGGGGCCGTTGAGGACCCAGTACTTC. Translating it yields CASSEAARGPLRTQYF.

The V gene is TRBV5-1, the J gene TRBJ2-1, with a tentative D call TRBD2 (6 bases). The V end was cut by 8 bases, the J end by 4 bases, with 22 bases between. Germline V gene lookup returns CDR1 SGHRS and CDR2 YFSETQ. The CDR3 totals 16 residues. CDR3 nucleotide sequence: TGCGCCAGTCAACCGCTGGGGCTAGCGTTGTACAATGAGCAGTTCTTC. It is translated as CASQPLGLALYNEQFF. The whole variable domain, filled in from reference TRBV5-1 and TRBJ2-1, reads KAGVTQTPRYLIKTRGQQVTLSCSPISGHRSVSWYQQTPGQGLQFLFEYFSETQRNKGNFPGRFSGRQFSNSRSEMNVSTLELGDSALYLCASQPLGLALYNEQFFGPGTRLTVL.

This clone has only one observation. The genes are TRBV27 and TRBJ2-3, with TRBD1 matching over 7 bases. V was pared by 7 bases and J by 8 bases, with 3 bases of the junction left unmatched. This CDR3 is 11 amino acids long. Germline V gives CDR1 MNHEY, CDR2 SMNVEV (reference sequence). This CDR3 is CASTTGSTQYF. The CDR3 nucleotides are TGTGCCAGCACGACAGGGAGTACGCAGTATTTT.

This rearrangement joins TRBV6-1 to TRBJ1-2; D ambiguous. The germline V gene has CDR1 MNHNS and CDR2 SASEGT. The CDR3 is made up of 18 amino acids. Trimming removed 3 bases from V and 3 bases from J, with 23 bases in between. The DNA of the CDR3 is TGTGCCAGCAGTGACTACCCCGGAGGCCGCCGACTCGACTATGGCTACACCTTC. Residues: CASSDYPGGRRLDYGYTF.

The chain joins TRBV27 to TRBJ2-3, with D possibly being TRBD1 or TRBD2 (5 bases each). CDR1 and CDR2 (germline): MNHEY, SMNVEV (reference sequence). CDR3 length equals 16 residues. V was trimmed by 0 bases and J by 0 bases, leaving 10 bases between them. The CDR3 loop is CASSLSLGTSTDTQYF. The CDR3 DNA follows: TGTGCCAGCAGTTTATCCCTCGGGACGAGCACAGATACGCAGTATTTT.

This clone was recorded only once. J is TRBJ1-1 and V is TRBV5-1; 11 bases are shared with TRBD1. CDR1 and CDR2 (germline): SGHRS, YFSETQ. The CDR3 runs to 19 residues. Unmatched junction bases numbered 14, after V lost 4 bases and J lost 0 bases. CDR3 in amino acids: CASSIKLAGTGGLNTEAFF. The CDR3 DNA is TGCGCCAGCAGCATCAAACTCGCCGGGACAGGGGGATTGAACACTGAAGCTTTCTTT.

The gene calls are TRBV19 and TRBJ2-4; D is possibly TRBD1 (5 bases). The CDR3 is 17 amino acids. Between the trimmed V and J ends, which lost 5 bases and 2 bases, there was a span of 19 bases. CDR1 is LNHDA, CDR2 SQIVND, per germline (reference sequence). The DNA of the CDR3 is TGTGCCAGTAGTCTCCTTCAGGGCTTACGGTCCAAAAACATTCAGTACTTC. Translation gives CASSLLQGLRSKNIQYF.

The V gene is TRBV12-1, the J gene TRBJ2-1. TRBV12-1 is shown as a pseudogene. The CDR3 extends over 16 amino acids. In DNA form, the CDR3 reads TGTGCCAGCAGCTTCGCCGGGGGACACTGGGGGTACAAGCAGTTCTTC. Translating gives CASSFAGGHWGYKQFF.

The CDR3 coding sequence is TGTGCCAGCAGTTACGGCAGACAAGAGACCCAGTACTTC. As protein: CASSYGRQETQYF. This chain connects TRBV6-6 to TRBJ2-5; no clear D gene. From germline, CDR1 is MNHNY and CDR2 SVGAGI (reference sequence). The length of the CDR3 is 13 residues. V was trimmed by 2 bases and J by 2 bases, leaving 6 bases between them.

This clone was recorded once. The chain combines TRBV4-1 with TRBJ1-1, with D hard to call. V was shortened by 1 base and J by 4 bases, with 7 bases between the two germline ends. This CDR3 is built from 13 residues. Germline-derived CDR1 and CDR2 are MGHRA and YSYEKL. The CDR3 DNA follows: TGCGCCAGCAGCCAAGGACCATTCACTGAAGCTTTCTTT. As protein: CASSQGPFTEAFF.

DNA for the CDR3: TGTGCCAGCTCCCTCCTACCGGGACTAGCGGGAGTTGACAATGAGCAGTTCTTC. Residues: CASSLLPGLAGVDNEQFF. This chain links TRBV18 with TRBJ2-1; 14 bases agree with TRBD2. This CDR3 has 18 residues. Germline CDR1 KGHSH, CDR2 LQKENI. V lost 6 bases and J lost 5; bases outside the gene matches: 12.

This chain uses TRBV7-9 with TRBJ2-1, with 8 nucleotides matching TRBD2. The CDR3 is 17 residues long. Trimming at V came to 2 bases and at J to 0 bases, leaving 6 bases not matched to a gene. Germline V gene lookup returns CDR1 SEHNR and CDR2 FQNEAQ (reference sequence). The CDR3 DNA follows: TGTGCCAGCAGCTTACGAGTAGCGGGGATCTCCTACAATGAGCAGTTCTTC. The encoded protein is CASSLRVAGISYNEQFF.

The rearrangement links TRBV9 to TRBJ2-1; possibly TRBD2 for D (7 bases). The germline V gene encodes CDR1 SGDLS and CDR2 YYNGEE. Trimming removed 2 bases at V and 3 bases at J, with 9 bases between. The CDR3 is made up of 14 amino acids. The CDR3 DNA reads TGTGCCAGCAGCGTGGGGGGGCGCTACAATGAGCAGTTCTTC. Translation: CASSVGGRYNEQFF.

The V and J genes are TRBV7-7 and TRBJ2-5; 9 bases align to TRBD2. Germline V CDR1 and CDR2: SSHAT, FNYEAQ (reference sequence). V lost 5 bases, J lost 1 base, and 2 bases stayed unmatched. The CDR3 spans 14 residues. The CDR3 sequence: CASSPSGIQETQYF. The CDR3 DNA sequence: TGTGCCAGCAGCCCTAGCGGGATCCAAGAGACCCAGTACTTC. The entire variable domain, with the rest obtained from reference TRBV7-7 and TRBJ2-5, is as follows: GAGVSQSPRYKVTKRGQDVTLRCDPISSHATLYWYQQALGQGPEFLTYFNYEAQPDKSGLPSDRFSAERPEGSISTLTIQRTEQRDSAMYRCASSPSGIQETQYFGPGTRLLVL.

The chain links TRBV6-1 to TRBJ1-5; no reliable D call. The germline gives CDR1 MNHNS, CDR2 SASEGT. The V end was cut by 1 base, the J end by 4 bases, with 5 bases between. This CDR3 has 13 amino acids. CDR3 DNA sequence: TGTGCCAGCAGTGAAGAACTAAATCAGCCCCAGCATTTT. It translates to CASSEELNQPQHF.